This TCR beta chain originates from a study of chemoradiotherapy in HPV16-positive cancers. Overall study context: Candidate HPV-specific T-cell clones and common TCR motifs came from functional assays in a couple of HPV16-positive patients.

Study-wide results and limits: The functional HPV-specific definition rests on just a couple of HPV16-positive patients. During treatment, candidate HPV-specific clones and E7-related motifs expanded in tumor. For HPV16-positive patients, expanding HPV-responsive T cells associated with longer recurrence-free survival.

Worth noting for this clone: Its matching antigen is unknown.

The assay was immunoSEQ multiplex PCR, and TCRdb's table has in-frame clones only and misses some. The repertoire holds 65,000 to 80,000 clones, 88% seen once, with 4% to 5% in the top ten. Germline V gives CDR1 MNHEY, CDR2 SMNVEV (reference sequence). The V and J ends lost 2 bases and 2 bases, in that order; junction bases with no gene match: 3. The CDR3 totals 16 residues. The clonotype originates from a human donor with HPV-associated anogenital cancer. The chain carries TRBV27 and TRBJ2-7, with 13 bases that match TRBD2. Sequences were derived from blood, sampled from a patient who underwent chemoradiotherapy. CDR3: CASSLVLAGGPYEQYF. CDR3 bases: TGTGCCAGCAGTTTAGTACTAGCGGGAGGGCCCTACGAGCAGTACTTC.